The 9 T cell receptor beta chains below were found in one sample sequenced in a study of response to subunit inactivated influenza vaccine. TCRdb fed the RT-PCR reads into MiXCR, producing one record per CDR3 protein. The sample comprises approximately 680,000 distinct CDR3 sequences, approximately 14% of which are singletons, and 11% rests with the top ten. This sample comprised PBMCs from blood, obtained less than 13 days after vaccination. Receptors originate from a man aged 45-65 years who received an inactivated influenza vaccine.

This clonotype was detected a few times. The chain uses TRBV12-3 or TRBV12-4 and TRBJ2-1; 11 bases are shared with TRBD2. The ends lost 5 bases at V and 7 bases at J; junction bases unmatched: 7. The CDR3 totals 15 residues. The DNA of the CDR3 is TGTGCCAGCAGTACAACTAGCGGGAGTATGAATGAGCAGTTCTTC. Amino acids: CASSTTSGSMNEQFF.

This clonotype turned up a few times. J is TRBJ2-7 and V is TRBV5-6, with a tentative D call TRBD2 (5 bases). V lost 0 bases and J lost 0, with 10 bases in between. From germline, CDR1 is SGHDT and CDR2 YYEEEE. CDR3 length: 15 residues. CDR3 DNA: TGTGCCAGCAGCTTGGTATGGGAGATCTCCTACGAGCAGTACTTC. Protein: CASSLVWEISYEQYF.

The CDR3 is CASSLLDADIYF. CDR3 DNA: TGTGCCAGCAGCTTATTGGACGCTGACATATATTTT. The genes are TRBV7-9 and TRBJ1-3; D gene unclear. The V and J ends lost 2 bases and 12 bases respectively, with 11 bases between them. CDR3 length: 12 amino acids. Germline CDR1 reads SEHNR; CDR2 reads FQNEAQ (reference sequence).

The V call is TRBV18, the J call TRBJ2-7; D is ambiguous. Per germline, CDR1 KGHSH and CDR2 LQKENI. CDR3 length: 14 amino acids. V lost 1 base and J lost 1, with 8 bases in between. CDR3: CASSPLNRSYEQYF. The DNA of the CDR3 is TGTGCCAGCTCACCACTAAACAGATCCTACGAGCAGTACTTC.

This clonotype has only a few counts. The chain is built from TRBV4-1 and TRBJ2-5; perhaps TRBD1 as D (7 bases). The CDR3 length is 15 residues. CDR1 is MGHRA, CDR2 YSYEKL, per germline. The V gene lost 6 bases and the J gene lost 4 bases, with 18 bases spanning the gap. In nucleotides, the CDR3 is TGCGCCAGCAGAATGGAGGGGGCGAGGGGAGAGACCCAGTACTTC. This codes for CASRMEGARGETQYF.

In this sample, this clonotype turned up a few times. This sequence joins TRBV27 and TRBJ2-5, with D perhaps matching TRBD2 (6 bases). Trimming pared 4 bases from V and 4 bases from J, leaving 16 bases between. CDR1 is MNHEY, CDR2 SMNVEV, per germline (reference sequence). The CDR3 has 15 residues. The CDR3 sequence is CASSYLGREGETQYF. DNA of the CDR3: TGTGCCAGCAGTTACCTGGGGCGGGAAGGAGAGACCCAGTACTTC.

The rearrangement joins TRBV20-1 to TRBJ2-1; possible D gene TRBD2, 6 bases. The CDR3 is 15 residues long. V lost 4 bases to trimming and J lost 4 bases, with 17 bases between them. Germline V gene data show CDR1 as DFQATT and CDR2 as SNEGSKA (reference sequence). This chain's CDR3 is CSAIGRGIQYNEQFF. The CDR3 nucleotides read TGCAGTGCTATAGGGCGGGGAATCCAGTACAATGAGCAGTTCTTC.

The chain carries TRBV7-3 and TRBJ2-1; 11 bases are shared with TRBD2. CDR3 length equals 15 residues. The V segment lost 5 bases and the J segment 9 bases; nucleotides outside the gene matches: 9. Germline loops: CDR1 SGHTA, CDR2 FQGTGA. The CDR3 reads CASSVGLAGGREQFF. The CDR3 coding sequence is TGTGCCAGCAGCGTAGGGCTAGCGGGAGGACGTGAGCAGTTCTTC. The variable domain in full, with the rest retrieved from reference TRBV7-3 and TRBJ2-1, is GAGVSQTPSNKVTEKGKYVELRCDPISGHTALYWYRQSLGQGPEFLIYFQGTGAADDSGLPNDRFFAVRPEGSVSTLKIQRTERGDSAVYLCASSVGLAGGREQFFGPGTRLTVL.

In its sample, this clonotype was seen a few times. V usage is TRBV15 and J usage is TRBJ2-5; TRBD2 is a possible D gene (6 bases). This CDR3 is built from 14 residues. Trimming pared 8 bases from V and 5 bases from J, leaving 18 bases between. Germline V gives CDR1 LNHNV, CDR2 YYDKDF (reference sequence). CDR3 DNA: TGTGCCACCCGAGAGGCGGGGCAGAGGGAGACCCAGTACTTC. Its protein product is CATREAGQRETQYF.